The 21 T cell receptor beta chains reported below all come from one sample, sequenced in a study of STAT3 mutations in large granular lymphocyte leukemia. Method: immunoSEQ multiplex PCR; TCRdb's copy keeps in-frame clones and lacks some. Found here are 10,000 to 15,000 clones, 75% to 80% of them singletons; the top ten hold around 45%. Findings and caveats of the study: In T-cell large granular lymphocyte leukemia, about half of patients showed multiple immunodominant subclonotypes.

Their specific antigens are unknown. Input material: peripheral blood mononuclear cells. Every receptor here comes from a man between 60 and 70 years old with T-cell large granular lymphocyte leukemia. Some clones in this sample may be carry-over from other donors' samples.

The J gene is TRBJ2-7, the V gene TRBV28; 9 positions agree with TRBD1. V dropped 8 bases and J dropped 3; count of bases not matched to a gene: 5. This CDR3 contains 13 residues. Germline assignment: CDR1 MDHEN and CDR2 SYDVKM. The CDR3 DNA sequence: TGTGCCAGCGGGACAGGGCGGCTCTACGAGCAGTACTTC. Translation: CASGTGRLYEQYF.

The chain couples TRBV5-6 to TRBJ1-2; D might be TRBD1 (6 bases). With 0 bases removed from V and 3 bases from J, the gap between germline ends came to 9 bases. Germline values: CDR1 SGHDT, CDR2 YYEEEE. This CDR3 is built from 14 residues. CDR3 DNA: TGTGCCAGCAGCTTGGCAGGGGTGGACTATGGCTACACCTTC. Translation: CASSLAGVDYGYTF.

The table lists this clone with a few counts. The chain joins TRBV20-1 to TRBJ1-1; no firm D call. CDR3 length equals 11 residues. Per germline, CDR1 DFQATT and CDR2 SNEGSKA (reference sequence). The V gene lost 4 bases and the J gene lost 2 bases, with 5 bases spanning the gap. CDR3 in amino acids: CSAKRNTEAFF. The CDR3 DNA is TGCAGTGCTAAAAGAAACACTGAAGCTTTCTTT.

The chain recombines TRBV5-1 with TRBJ2-3; TRBD2 aligns across 7 bases. V dropped 2 bases and J dropped 1; count of bases not matched to a gene: 1. Germline V gives CDR1 SGHRS, CDR2 YFSETQ. There are 14 residues in the CDR3. The CDR3 loop reads CASSLTSGTDTQYF. For the CDR3, the DNA is TGCGCCAGCAGCTTAACTAGCGGCACAGATACGCAGTATTTT.

The chain combines TRBV27 with TRBJ2-7, with TRBD2 identical over 9 bases. From germline, CDR1 is MNHEY and CDR2 SMNVEV (reference sequence). V dropped 3 bases and J dropped 3; count of bases not matched to a gene: 6. The CDR3 consists of 15 residues. As DNA, the CDR3 is TGTGCCAGCAGTTTTAGCGGGAGCGGGCACTACGAGCAGTACTTC. It specifies CASSFSGSGHYEQYF.

This clone occurred a few times. The chain couples TRBV15 to TRBJ2-1; 9 bases agree with TRBD2. V dropped 0 bases and J dropped 7; count of bases not matched to a gene: 4. This CDR3 is 15 amino acids long. Germline CDR1 and CDR2: LNHNV and YYDKDF (reference sequence). The CDR3 region is CATSRDGLAMNEQFF. The CDR3 DNA reads as TGTGCCACCAGCAGAGACGGACTAGCGATGAATGAGCAGTTCTTC.

This chain connects TRBV28 to TRBJ1-4; possible D gene TRBD1, 6 bases. Germline V gene lookup returns CDR1 MDHEN and CDR2 SYDVKM. This CDR3 spans 14 amino acids. V was pared by 4 bases and J by 5 bases, with 11 bases between. The CDR3 reads CASSSGEDNEKLFF. In DNA form, the CDR3 reads TGTGCCAGCAGTTCAGGGGAAGACAATGAAAAACTGTTTTTT.

The chain is built from TRBV7-6 and TRBJ1-3, with D possibly matching TRBD1 (6 bases). The CDR3 contains 15 residues. The germline CDR1 and CDR2 sequences are SGHVS and FNYEAQ. Trimming removed 4 bases from V and 2 bases from J, with 12 bases in between. CDR3: CASSSLQGAGNTIYF. Written as DNA, the CDR3 is TGTGCCAGCAGCTCGCTACAGGGAGCTGGAAACACCATATATTTT.

The J gene is TRBJ2-3, the V gene TRBV30; 7 nucleotides line up with TRBD1. V shed 2 bases and J 3 bases; nucleotides not matched to a gene: 8. The CDR3 has 15 amino acids. CDR1 and CDR2 from the germline V gene are GTSNPN and SVGIG (reference sequence). CDR3 amino acids: CAWSREGASTDTQYF. CDR3 DNA: TGTGCCTGGAGTCGAGAGGGGGCGAGTACAGATACGCAGTATTTT.

Only a few counts were recorded for this clone. The genes are TRBV7-9 and TRBJ1-1; D uncertain. V lost 1 base and J lost 6, with 12 bases in between. CDR1 is SEHNR, CDR2 FQNEAQ, per germline (reference sequence). The CDR3 sequence is 14 residues long. CDR3 sequence (DNA): TGTGCCAGCAGCTTAGATAACTGGAAGGCTGAAGCTTTCTTT. Encoded protein: CASSLDNWKAEAFF.

The chain joins TRBV5-4 to TRBJ2-6; D gene uncertain. Germline CDR1 SGHNT, CDR2 YYREEE (reference sequence). This CDR3 contains 11 residues. V was trimmed by 3 bases and J by 16 bases, leaving 11 bases between them. CDR3 bases: TGTGCCAGCAGCTCACAGAGTAAACTGACTTTC. Amino acid sequence: CASSSQSKLTF.

The chain employs TRBV9 and TRBJ2-2; D perhaps matches TRBD2 (5 bases). The germline V and J ends were trimmed by 4 bases and 0 bases, with 10 bases remaining between them. Germline-derived CDR1 and CDR2 are SGDLS and YYNGEE. This CDR3 spans 15 amino acids. CDR3 nucleotides: TGTGCCAGCAGCCCCTCCGGGGCGAACACCGGGGAGCTGTTTTTT. It yields the protein CASSPSGANTGELFF.

The V call is TRBV7-9, the J call TRBJ2-4; D is tentatively TRBD1 or TRBD2 (5 bases each). Germline CDR1 reads SEHNR; CDR2 reads FQNEAQ (reference sequence). V was trimmed by 3 bases and J by 15 bases, leaving 15 bases between them. The CDR3 runs 12 residues. The CDR3 reads CASSFEGTALYF. The CDR3 region has the DNA TGTGCCAGCAGCTTTGAGGGGACCGCTCTGTACTTC.

The genes are TRBV5-8 and TRBJ1-5, with D tentatively TRBD1 (6 bases). Germline V CDR1 and CDR2: SGHTS, YDEGEE. Trimming left V 3 bases short and J 9 bases short, with 16 bases between. The CDR3 covers 14 residues. CDR3 nucleotide sequence: TGTGCCAGCAGCTCAGTCTGGGGGCAAAGGCCCCAGCATTTT. The encoded protein is CASSSVWGQRPQHF.

The chain combines TRBV30 with TRBJ2-5; no reliable D call. Germline values: CDR1 GTSNPN, CDR2 SVGIG (reference sequence). The CDR3 contains 14 residues. V was shortened by 4 bases and J by 5 bases, with 17 bases between the two germline ends. The CDR3 nucleotides read TGTGCCTGGAACTTCAAGTCGGGTTGGGAGACCCAGTACTTC. Translation: CAWNFKSGWETQYF.

This clone appeared a few times. The chain carries TRBV5-4 and TRBJ2-1; D might be TRBD2 (5 bases). Germline V lookup: CDR1 SGHNT, CDR2 YYREEE (reference sequence). V was shortened by 4 bases and J by 8 bases, with 16 bases between the two germline ends. The CDR3 length is 14 residues. Here the CDR3 reads CASSLDWGSDEQFF. The DNA of the CDR3 is TGTGCCAGCAGCCTGGACTGGGGTTCGGATGAGCAGTTCTTC.

This sequence joins TRBV28 and TRBJ1-2, with D uncertain. Trimming stripped 2 bases from V and 4 bases from J, with 14 bases between. This CDR3 comprises 15 residues. Germline V gives CDR1 MDHEN, CDR2 SYDVKM. CDR3 sequence reads: CASSLRPAVLYGYTF. CDR3 DNA sequence: TGTGCCAGCAGTTTACGACCCGCAGTACTCTATGGCTACACCTTC.

The V call is TRBV18, the J call TRBJ2-3; possibly TRBD1 for D (6 bases). CDR1 is KGHSH and CDR2 is LQKENI in the germline V gene. Trimming left V 0 bases short and J 6 bases short, with 16 bases between. The CDR3 runs to 16 residues. The CDR3 region is CASSPPGTTRSDTQYF. Written as DNA, the CDR3 is TGTGCCAGCTCACCACCCGGGACAACCAGGTCGGATACGCAGTATTTT.

The chain recombines TRBV18 with TRBJ2-1, with TRBD2 as a possible D gene (5 bases). From germline, CDR1 is KGHSH and CDR2 LQKENI. The CDR3 is 12 residues long. The V and J ends lost 3 bases and 12 bases respectively, with 12 bases between them. The CDR3 loop is CASSPELGGQFF. CDR3 DNA sequence: TGTGCCAGCTCACCTGAGCTAGGAGGGCAGTTCTTC.

V usage is TRBV2 and J usage is TRBJ2-5, with D possibly TRBD2 on 5 matching bases. CDR3 length equals 12 residues. The germline V and J ends were trimmed by 4 bases and 6 bases, with 9 bases remaining between them. Germline CDR1 SNHLY, CDR2 FYNNEI. The CDR3 here is CASSGGGQTQYF. DNA for the CDR3: TGTGCCAGCAGTGGAGGAGGTCAGACCCAGTACTTC. Combining the CDR3 with reference TRBV2 and TRBJ2-5 gives the whole variable domain EPEVTQTPSHQVTQMGQEVILRCVPISNHLYFYWYRQILGQKVEFLVSFYNNEISEKSEIFDDQFSVERPDGSNFTLKIRSTKLEDSAMYFCASSGGGQTQYFGPGTRLLVL.

The V gene is TRBV6-6, the J gene TRBJ2-7, with 9 bases identical to TRBD2. Losses at the gene ends were 6 bases for V and 6 bases for J; bases not matched to a gene: 12. Per germline, CDR1 MNHNY and CDR2 SVGAGI (reference sequence). The CDR3 runs 15 residues. CDR3 sequence: CASSPRVAGVGEQYF. The DNA for the CDR3 is TGTGCCAGCAGCCCCCGGGTAGCGGGAGTCGGCGAGCAGTACTTC.